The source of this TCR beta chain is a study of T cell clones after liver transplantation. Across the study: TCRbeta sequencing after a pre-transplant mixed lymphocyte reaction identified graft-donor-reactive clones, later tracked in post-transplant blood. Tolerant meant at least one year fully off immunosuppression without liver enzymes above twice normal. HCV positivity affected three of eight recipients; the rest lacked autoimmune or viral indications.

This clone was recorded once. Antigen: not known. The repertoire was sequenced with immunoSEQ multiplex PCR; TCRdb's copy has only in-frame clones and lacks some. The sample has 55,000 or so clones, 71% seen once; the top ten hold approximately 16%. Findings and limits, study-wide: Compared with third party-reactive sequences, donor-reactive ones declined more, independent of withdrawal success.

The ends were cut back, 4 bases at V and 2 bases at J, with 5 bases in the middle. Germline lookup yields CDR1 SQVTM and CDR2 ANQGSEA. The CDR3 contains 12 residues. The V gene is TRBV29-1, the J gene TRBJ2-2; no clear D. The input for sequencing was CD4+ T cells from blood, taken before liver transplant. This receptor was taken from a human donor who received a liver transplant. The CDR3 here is CSVAVNTGELFF. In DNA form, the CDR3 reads TGCAGCGTTGCTGTCAACACCGGGGAGCTGTTTTTT.